The clone carrying this T cell receptor (beta chain) occurred once. The antigen is undetermined. This entry comes from a study of T cell responses to AZD1222 COVID-19 vaccine. Study-level findings and limits: Nearly half of unique spike-specific TCRs reportedly avoided B.1.351 and B.1.1.7 mutated regions. Mostly white British, mostly female donors; authors suggested clonal diversity may be underestimated. Repertoires were sampled only after the peak T cell response.

V gave up 2 bases and J gave up 7 bases, with 11 bases separating them. The CDR3 sequence is 14 residues long. Germline CDR1 and CDR2: LGHNA and YNFKEQ. The table came from immunoSEQ multiplex PCR; TCRdb's copy has only in-frame clones and leaves some out. Of some 130,000 clones in the sample, around 87% were seen once. The rearrangement uses TRBV4-2 and TRBJ1-4; TRBD1 might be the D (6 bases). The sequence was collected from an adult in good health. Sequences were derived from peripheral blood, sampled on day 0 of AZD1222 vaccination. The CDR3 region has the DNA TGTGCCAGCAGCCAAAGTGGGGGCGGTGAAAAACTGTTTTTT. Protein sequence: CASSQSGGGEKLFF.